These 15 T cell receptor beta chains were all obtained from the same sample, sequenced in a study of vaccination and CD4 T cells after COVID-19. Antigens of these TCRs are unknown. Treatment indicated: roughly 11-day PBMC culture with coronavirus spike peptide pools or control peptides (ViraFEST assay). Sequence data for DNA of cultured CD4+ T cells were generated by the Oncomine TCR Beta short-read assay. A single record per CDR3 protein comes from TCRdb applying MiXCR to the PCR reads. There are around 20,000 distinct CDR3 sequences in the sample; approximately 57% occur only once, and more than 10% lies in the top ten. The sample here was CD4+ T cells from blood, cultured in vitro, taken after SARS-CoV-2 vaccination. The receptors originated from a human donor who received a COVID-19 vaccine.

The chain links TRBV19 to TRBJ1-5; a weak D match, TRBD1 (5 bases). CDR1 is LNHDA and CDR2 is SQIVND in the germline V gene (reference sequence). The ends were cut back, 4 bases at V and 3 bases at J, with 13 bases in the middle. The CDR3 consists of 15 residues. CDR3 residues: CASSTIRVANQPQHF. Here the CDR3 DNA reads TGTGCCAGTAGTACTATCAGGGTAGCCAATCAGCCCCAGCATTTT.

The chain couples TRBV11-3 to TRBJ2-2; no firm D call. This CDR3 has 12 amino acids. The germline V and J ends were trimmed by 5 bases and 5 bases, with 6 bases remaining between them. CDR1 is SGHNT and CDR2 is YENEEA in the germline V gene. The CDR3 coding sequence is TGTGCCAGCAGCCGAGGAACCGGGGAGCTGTTTTTT. It is translated as CASSRGTGELFF. Using reference TRBV11-3 and TRBJ2-2 for the parts outside the CDR3, the full variable domain is EAGVVQSPRYKIIEKKQPVAFWCNPISGHNTLYWYLQNLGQGPELLIRYENEEAVDDSQLPKDRFSAERLKGVDSTLKIQPAELGDSAVYLCASSRGTGELFFGEGSRLTVL.

This clonotype was seen only a few times. V is TRBV6-1 and J is TRBJ1-2; 12 positions agree with TRBD1. The CDR3 has 15 amino acids. Germline-derived CDR1 and CDR2 are MNHNS and SASEGT. J gave up 7 bases and V 4 bases, and 7 bases lay outside the gene matches. The CDR3 DNA follows: TGTGCCAGCAGTGGGGGGGACAGGGGGCAGTCTGGCTACACCTTC. This gives the protein CASSGGDRGQSGYTF.

There are a few counts of this clonotype. The rearrangement joins TRBV7-2 to TRBJ1-2; D may be TRBD1 (5 bases). The CDR3 has 19 amino acids. Trimming shortened V by 1 base and J by 7 bases, and 28 bases separated the two germline ends. Germline loops: CDR1 SGHTA, CDR2 FQGNSA. CDR3 amino acids: CASSLVHWVGRVPPFGYTF. DNA of the CDR3: TGTGCCAGCAGCTTAGTTCACTGGGTAGGCAGGGTGCCCCCCTTTGGCTACACCTTC.

The genes are TRBV3-1 and TRBJ2-5; D is unclear. V was clipped by 2 bases and J by 4 bases, with 17 bases between them. This CDR3 comprises 16 residues. The germline gives CDR1 LGHDT, CDR2 YNNKEL (reference sequence). The CDR3 loop is CASSQLVLTEGETQYF. The CDR3 nucleotides read TGTGCCAGCAGCCAATTAGTATTAACGGAAGGAGAGACCCAGTACTTC.

This clonotype was seen more than once but under ten times. The rearrangement joins TRBV7-9 to TRBJ2-3; 10 positions agree with TRBD2. CDR3 length: 18 amino acids. V lost 1 base to trimming and J lost 0 bases; unmatched junction nucleotides: 7. Per germline, CDR1 SEHNR and CDR2 FQNEAQ (reference sequence). The CDR3: CASSLGAGGTLSTDTQYF. The CDR3 DNA sequence: TGTGCCAGCAGCTTAGGAGCGGGGGGGACGTTAAGCACAGATACGCAGTATTTT.

This chain links TRBV7-9 with TRBJ2-1, with D hard to call. V was shortened by 1 base and J by 6 bases, with 25 bases between the two germline ends. This CDR3 region has 19 residues. The V gene's germline CDR1 is SEHNR and CDR2 FQNEAQ (reference sequence). The CDR3 protein is CASSLERALTRLFSNEQFF. CDR3 bases: TGTGCCAGCAGCTTAGAAAGGGCCCTGACCCGCCTCTTTAGCAATGAGCAGTTCTTC. The full variable domain, with the rest looked up from reference TRBV7-9 and TRBJ2-1, is DTGVSQNPRHKITKRGQNVTFRCDPISEHNRLYWYRQTLGQGPEFLTYFQNEAQLEKSRLLSDRFSAERPKGSFSTLEIQRTEQGDSAMYLCASSLERALTRLFSNEQFFGPGTRLTVL.

This clonotype showed up just a few times. The chain links TRBV20-1 to TRBJ1-6; unclear D gene. Trimming cost V 5 bases and J 0 bases, with 11 bases left between them. Germline V gives CDR1 DFQATT, CDR2 SNEGSKA (reference sequence). This CDR3 contains 15 residues. CDR3 loop: CSALRTGSYNSPLHF. In nucleotides, the CDR3 is TGCAGTGCTCTACGGACCGGCTCCTATAATTCACCCCTCCACTTT.

This sequence joins TRBV25-1 and TRBJ1-1, with 7 bases aligning to TRBD1. This CDR3 contains 14 residues. Trimming took 5 bases from V and 1 from J; bases not matched to a gene: 4. The V gene's germline CDR1 is MGHDK and CDR2 SYGVNS. The CDR3 protein is CASSLTGENTEAFF. Written as DNA, the CDR3 is TGTGCCAGCAGTCTTACAGGGGAGAACACTGAAGCTTTCTTT.

The rearrangement links TRBV7-2 to TRBJ2-5, with no clear D. Trimming removed 1 base from V and 3 bases from J, with 9 bases in between. Germline V lookup: CDR1 SGHTA, CDR2 FQGNSA. This CDR3 region has 14 residues. CDR3 in amino acids: CASSLDLDKETQYF. The CDR3 DNA sequence: TGTGCCAGCAGCTTAGACCTAGATAAAGAGACCCAGTACTTC.

This clonotype was counted between two and nine times. The rearrangement uses TRBV24-1 and TRBJ2-4, with 7 bases identical to TRBD2. Unmatched junction bases numbered 6, after V lost 5 bases and J lost 0 bases. The CDR3 contains 16 residues. Germline-derived CDR1 and CDR2 are KGHDR and SFDVKD. CDR3 sequence: CATSASGNAAKNIQYF. The CDR3 DNA follows: TGTGCCACCAGTGCGAGCGGGAATGCAGCCAAAAACATTCAGTACTTC.

The chain employs TRBV5-1 and TRBJ1-1; 8 bases agree with TRBD1. Germline lookup yields CDR1 SGHRS and CDR2 YFSETQ. The CDR3 consists of 15 residues. V was pared by 3 bases and J by 0 bases, with 4 bases of the junction left unmatched. The CDR3 spells CASSSRTGLNTEAFF. The DNA for the CDR3 is TGCGCCAGCAGCTCCCGGACAGGGTTGAACACTGAAGCTTTCTTT.

The chain couples TRBV6-2 or TRBV6-3 to TRBJ2-6; D call uncertain. V lost 5 bases and J 0 bases, leaving 8 bases between the germline ends. The germline CDR1 and CDR2 sequences are MNHEY and SVGEGT. The length of the CDR3 is 15 residues. CDR3 region: CASSRAFSGANVLTF. The CDR3 DNA follows: TGTGCCAGCAGTAGGGCATTCTCTGGGGCCAACGTCCTGACTTTC.

This clonotype was recorded a few times. The chain joins TRBV24-1 to TRBJ1-5; D remains ambiguous. Trimming left V 5 bases short and J 0 bases short, with 7 bases between. The germline CDR1 and CDR2 sequences are KGHDR and SFDVKD. The CDR3 sequence is 14 residues long. The DNA of the CDR3 is TGTGCCACCAGTGTAGCCCATAGCAATCAGCCCCAGCATTTT. Translation gives CATSVAHSNQPQHF.

This rearrangement joins TRBV24-1 to TRBJ1-2; the D gene is possibly TRBD1 (6 bases). V lost 2 bases and J lost 3, with 12 bases in between. The CDR3 is 15 residues long. Germline V gene lookup returns CDR1 KGHDR and CDR2 SFDVKD. CDR3 amino acids: CATSDSRGGDYGYTF. DNA for the CDR3: TGTGCCACCAGTGATTCCAGGGGTGGGGACTATGGCTACACCTTC.